This T cell receptor (beta chain) was profiled in a study of shared clonotypes between healthy human individuals. Study outcomes and limitations: A reduction in generation probabilities was seen for non-shared clonotypes relative to those shared by all four donors.

This clone was picked up one time. The antigen is not known. The CDR3 spans 15 residues. V lost 5 bases and J 2 bases, leaving 16 bases between the germline ends. The germline V gene has CDR1 SEHNR and CDR2 FQNEAQ (reference sequence). Only in-frame clones appear in the TCRdb table, and some are missing; sequencing was by immunoSEQ multiplex PCR. This sample has some 580,000 clones, with more than 95% found just once. The material sequenced was naive CD4+ T cells sorted from blood. Sample subset: CD45RA+ positively selected. The chain carries TRBV7-9 and TRBJ2-7, with D perhaps matching TRBD1 (6 bases). The clonotype was recovered from a woman aged 25 to 45 in good health. The CDR3 loop reads CASSPDRGQTYEQYF. CDR3 bases: TGTGCCAGCAGCCCCGACCGGGGACAAACCTACGAGCAGTACTTC.